The 11 T cell receptor beta chains below were found in one sample sequenced in a study of blood T cells in healthy people across ages. Combining a sample-barcoded 5' primer with a J-beta primer mix, a second PCR ran for about 6 to 11 cycles. TCRdb reprocessed the 5' RACE reads via MiXCR and lists one record per CDR3 protein. The profile shows some 920,000 distinct CDR3 sequences, roughly 51% of them singletons. The material sequenced was blood. The receptors here all came from a woman in her sixties in good health.

This chain connects TRBV21-1 to TRBJ2-3; the listed D gene, TRBD2, was not tested against the DNA. TRBV21-1 is flagged as a pseudogene. The CDR3 has 15 amino acids. This chain's CDR3 is CASERVGGSADTQYF. In DNA form, the CDR3 reads TGTGCCAGCGAGAGGGTGGGCGGGAGCGCAGATACGCAGTATTTT.

This rearrangement joins TRBV20-1 to TRBJ2-1, with D possibly TRBD2 on 5 matching bases. The CDR3 spans 13 residues. Germline CDR1 and CDR2: DFQATT and SNEGSKA (reference sequence). Trimming removed 3 bases from V and 5 bases from J, with 11 bases in between. For the CDR3, the DNA is TGCAGTGCTAGTAGGGAGCCTCACAATGAGCAGTTCTTC. It codes for CSASREPHNEQFF.

This sequence joins TRBV29-1 and TRBJ2-5; D call uncertain. Matching the DNA end better, TRBJ2-7 makes the J call doubtful. This CDR3 spans 12 amino acids. Germline values: CDR1 SQVTM, CDR2 ANQGSEA. The CDR3 is CSAIGSGNEQYF. As DNA, the CDR3 is TGCAGCGCCATAGGATCTGGTAACGAGCAGTACTTC.

The table lists this clonotype with a few counts. The CDR3 nucleotides are TGTGCCAGCAGCGCCGGGACAGCTTCATACAATGAGCAGTTCTTC. It codes for CASSAGTASYNEQFF. This chain joins TRBV9 and TRBJ2-1, with 7 bases aligning to TRBD1. With 3 bases clipped from V and 4 bases from J, the junction kept 7 bases outside the gene matches. This CDR3 contains 15 residues. Germline CDR1 reads SGDLS; CDR2 reads YYNGEE.

The V call is TRBV29-1, the J call TRBJ2-3; D call uncertain. The CDR3 runs to 13 residues. Germline CDR1 SQVTM, CDR2 ANQGSEA. V was pared by 7 bases and J by 2 bases, with 13 bases between. The DNA for the CDR3 is TGCAGCGCTCGAGCGCGACCCACAGATACGCAGTATTTT. It translates to CSARARPTDTQYF.

The J gene is TRBJ1-6, the V gene TRBV2; unclear D gene. Germline CDR1 and CDR2: SNHLY and FYNNEI. Trimming took 3 bases from V and 2 from J, leaving 8 bases between them. The CDR3 is 15 amino acids. The CDR3 here is CASSDEGTYNSPLHF. In DNA, the CDR3 is TGTGCCAGCAGTGACGAAGGGACCTATAATTCACCCCTCCACTTT.

This chain uses TRBV30 with TRBJ2-4; TRBD1 matches at 7 bases. Trimming at V came to 2 bases and at J to 9 bases, leaving 7 bases not matched to a gene. The CDR3 spans 13 residues. Germline CDR1 and CDR2: GTSNPN and SVGIG (reference sequence). The chain's CDR3 is CAWSYRGWGIQYF. The CDR3 DNA reads TGTGCCTGGAGTTACAGGGGATGGGGCATTCAGTACTTC.

The rearrangement uses TRBV29-1 and TRBJ1-2; tentatively, D is TRBD1 (5 bases). Looked up from germline, CDR1 is SQVTM and CDR2 is ANQGSEA. The germline V and J ends were trimmed by 2 bases and 8 bases, with 12 bases remaining between them. CDR3 length: 12 residues. The CDR3 sequence is CSVENYPGGYTF. As DNA, the CDR3 is TGCAGCGTTGAAAACTACCCAGGGGGCTACACCTTC.

CDR3: CASSVRDRVPEAFF. The CDR3 nucleotides read TGTGCCAGCAGTGTCCGGGACAGGGTGCCTGAAGCTTTCTTT. The rearrangement joins TRBV12-3 or TRBV12-4 to TRBJ1-1; 9 nucleotides agree with TRBD1. CDR3 size: 14 residues. V was pared by 5 bases and J by 6 bases, with 7 bases of the junction left unmatched.

In this sample, this clonotype turned up a few times. This chain connects TRBV2 to TRBJ2-7, with D perhaps matching TRBD1 (6 bases). V was pared by 4 bases and J by 3 bases, with 19 bases between. Germline assignment: CDR1 SNHLY and CDR2 FYNNEI. This CDR3 has 16 residues. Here the CDR3 reads CASSGGLQGPDYEQYF. The CDR3 region has the DNA TGTGCCAGCAGTGGAGGTCTCCAGGGGCCCGACTACGAGCAGTACTTC.

The table lists this clonotype with a few counts. V gene TRBV7-8 combines with J gene TRBJ2-3; unclear D gene. Germline V gene data show CDR1 as SGHVS and CDR2 as FQNEAQ. The CDR3 length is 15 residues. The germline V and J ends were trimmed by 1 base and 2 bases, with 10 bases remaining between them. Here the CDR3 reads CASSLGLSFTDTQYF. CDR3 bases: TGTGCCAGCAGCTTAGGGCTCAGCTTCACAGATACGCAGTATTTT.